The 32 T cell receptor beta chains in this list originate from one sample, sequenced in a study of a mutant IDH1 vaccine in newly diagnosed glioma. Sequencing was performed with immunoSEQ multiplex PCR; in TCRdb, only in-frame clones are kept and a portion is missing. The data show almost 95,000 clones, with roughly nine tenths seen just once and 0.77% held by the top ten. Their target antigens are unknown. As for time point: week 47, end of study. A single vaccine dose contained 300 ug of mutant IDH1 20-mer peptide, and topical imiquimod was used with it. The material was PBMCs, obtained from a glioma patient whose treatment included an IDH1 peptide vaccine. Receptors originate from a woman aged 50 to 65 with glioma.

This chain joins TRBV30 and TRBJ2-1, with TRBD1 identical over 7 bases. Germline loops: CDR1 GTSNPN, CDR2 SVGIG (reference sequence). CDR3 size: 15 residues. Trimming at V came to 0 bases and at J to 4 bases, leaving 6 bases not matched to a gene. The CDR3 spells CAWSVLGQRYNEQFF. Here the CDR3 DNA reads TGTGCCTGGAGTGTACTGGGACAGAGGTACAATGAGCAGTTCTTC.

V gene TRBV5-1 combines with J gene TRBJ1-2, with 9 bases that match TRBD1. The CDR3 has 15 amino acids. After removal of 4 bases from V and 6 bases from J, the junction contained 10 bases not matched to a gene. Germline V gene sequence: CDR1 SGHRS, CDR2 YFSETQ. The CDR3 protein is CASSEGDREGDGYTF. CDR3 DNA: TGCGCCAGCAGCGAAGGGGACAGGGAAGGCGATGGCTACACCTTC.

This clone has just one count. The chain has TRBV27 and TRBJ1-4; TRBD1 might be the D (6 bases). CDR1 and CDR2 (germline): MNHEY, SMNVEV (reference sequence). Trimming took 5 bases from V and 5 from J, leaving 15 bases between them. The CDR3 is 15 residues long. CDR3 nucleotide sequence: TGTGCCAGCAGTCCCGCGCAGGGGATAAATGAAAAACTGTTTTTT. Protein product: CASSPAQGINEKLFF. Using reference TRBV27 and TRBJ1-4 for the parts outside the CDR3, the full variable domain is EAQVTQNPRYLITVTGKKLTVTCSQNMNHEYMSWYRQDPGLGLRQIYYSMNVEVTDKGDVPEGYKVSRKEKRNFPLILESPSPNQTSLYFCASSPAQGINEKLFFGSGTQLSVL.

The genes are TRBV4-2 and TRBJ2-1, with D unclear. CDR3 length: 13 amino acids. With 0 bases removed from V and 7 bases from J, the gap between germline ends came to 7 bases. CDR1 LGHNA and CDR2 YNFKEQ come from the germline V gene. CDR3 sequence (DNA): TGTGCCAGCAGCCAAGATCGAGCAAATGAGCAGTTCTTC. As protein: CASSQDRANEQFF.

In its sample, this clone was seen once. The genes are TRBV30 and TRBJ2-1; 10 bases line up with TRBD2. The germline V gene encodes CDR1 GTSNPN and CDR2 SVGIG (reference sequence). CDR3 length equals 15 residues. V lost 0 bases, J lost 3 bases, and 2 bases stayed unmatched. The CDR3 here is CAWSVSSGSYNEQFF. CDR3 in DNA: TGTGCCTGGAGTGTATCTAGCGGGAGCTACAATGAGCAGTTCTTC.

CDR3 region: CASSLMASGSYNEQFF. The DNA of the CDR3 is TGCGCCAGCAGCTTGATGGCTAGCGGGAGCTACAATGAGCAGTTCTTC. The chain employs TRBV5-1 and TRBJ2-1, with 10 bases fitting TRBD2. The trim removed 1 base at V and 3 bases at J, leaving 4 bases unmatched. This CDR3 region has 16 residues. Germline CDR1 reads SGHRS; CDR2 reads YFSETQ.

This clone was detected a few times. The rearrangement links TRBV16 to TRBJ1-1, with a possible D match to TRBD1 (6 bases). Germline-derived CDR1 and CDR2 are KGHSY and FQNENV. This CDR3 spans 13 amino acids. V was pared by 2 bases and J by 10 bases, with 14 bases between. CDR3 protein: CASSQVTGRGAFF. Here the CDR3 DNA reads TGTGCCAGCAGCCAAGTTACAGGGCGCGGAGCTTTCTTT.

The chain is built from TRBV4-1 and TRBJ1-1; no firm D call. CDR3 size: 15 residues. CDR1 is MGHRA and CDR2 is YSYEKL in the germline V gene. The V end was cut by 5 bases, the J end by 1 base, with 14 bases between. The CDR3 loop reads CASSDRGFGNTEAFF. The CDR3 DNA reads TGCGCCAGCAGCGACCGGGGTTTTGGGAACACTGAAGCTTTCTTT.

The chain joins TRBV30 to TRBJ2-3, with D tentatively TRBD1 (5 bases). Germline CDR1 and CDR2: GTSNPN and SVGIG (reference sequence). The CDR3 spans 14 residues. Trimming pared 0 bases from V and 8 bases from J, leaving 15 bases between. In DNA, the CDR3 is TGTGCCTGGAGTGTACAGGCTGGGTTAGGTACGCAGTATTTT. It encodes CAWSVQAGLGTQYF.

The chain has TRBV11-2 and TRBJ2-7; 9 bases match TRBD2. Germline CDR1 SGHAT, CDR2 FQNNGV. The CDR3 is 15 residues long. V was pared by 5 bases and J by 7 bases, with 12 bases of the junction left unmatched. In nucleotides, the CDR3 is TGTGCCAGCAGCCCAGGGGCGGGAGGGCCAGAGGAGCAGTACTTC. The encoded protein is CASSPGAGGPEEQYF.

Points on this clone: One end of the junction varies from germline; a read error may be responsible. The CDR3 loop reads CASSMRGNQPRHF. CDR3 nucleotides: TGTGCCAGTAGTATGAGGGGCAATCAGCCCCGGCATTTT. This chain links TRBV19 with TRBJ1-5; the D gene is possibly TRBD1 (5 bases). CDR1 is LNHDA and CDR2 is SQIVND in the germline V gene (reference sequence). CDR3 size: 13 residues. Using reference TRBV19 and TRBJ1-5 for the parts outside the CDR3, the full variable domain is DGGITQSPKYLFRKEGQNVTLSCEQNLNHDAMYWYRQDPGQGLRLIYYSQIVNDFQKGDIAEGYSVSREKKESFPLTVTSAQKNPTAFYLCASSMRGNQPRHFGDGTRLSIL.

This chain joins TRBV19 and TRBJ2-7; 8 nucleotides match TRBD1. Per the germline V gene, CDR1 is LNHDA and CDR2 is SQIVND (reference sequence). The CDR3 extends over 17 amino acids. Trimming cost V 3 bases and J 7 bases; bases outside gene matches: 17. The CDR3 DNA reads TGTGCCAGTAGTATTTGGGGTGCAGGGGGCGCCACGAAGGAGCAGTACTTC. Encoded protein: CASSIWGAGGATKEQYF.

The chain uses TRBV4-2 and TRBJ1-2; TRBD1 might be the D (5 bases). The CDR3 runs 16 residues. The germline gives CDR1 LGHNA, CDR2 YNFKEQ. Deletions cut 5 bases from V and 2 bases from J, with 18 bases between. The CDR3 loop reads CASSLSEPAGNYGYTF. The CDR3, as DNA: TGTGCCAGCAGCTTAAGTGAACCCGCAGGGAACTATGGCTACACCTTC.

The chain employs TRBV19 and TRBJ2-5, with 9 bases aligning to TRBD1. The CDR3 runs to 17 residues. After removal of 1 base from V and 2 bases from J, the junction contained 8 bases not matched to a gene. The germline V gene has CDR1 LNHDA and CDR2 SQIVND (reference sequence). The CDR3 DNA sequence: TGTGCCAGTAGTATAGCTCGACAGGGGGGGAGACAAGAGACCCAGTACTTC. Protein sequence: CASSIARQGGRQETQYF.

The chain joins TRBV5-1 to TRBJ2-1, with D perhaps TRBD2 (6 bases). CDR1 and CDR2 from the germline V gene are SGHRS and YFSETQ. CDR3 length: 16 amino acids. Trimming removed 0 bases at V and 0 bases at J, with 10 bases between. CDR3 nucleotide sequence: TGCGCCAGCAGCTTGGCCGTCGGGAGCTCCTACAATGAGCAGTTCTTC. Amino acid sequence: CASSLAVGSSYNEQFF.

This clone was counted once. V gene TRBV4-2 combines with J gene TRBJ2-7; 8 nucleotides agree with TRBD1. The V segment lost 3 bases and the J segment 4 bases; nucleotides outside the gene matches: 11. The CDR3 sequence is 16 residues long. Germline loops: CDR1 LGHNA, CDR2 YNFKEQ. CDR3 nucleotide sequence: TGTGCCAGCAGCCAGGTAGGACAGGGAGCCGCGTACGAGCAGTACTTC. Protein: CASSQVGQGAAYEQYF.

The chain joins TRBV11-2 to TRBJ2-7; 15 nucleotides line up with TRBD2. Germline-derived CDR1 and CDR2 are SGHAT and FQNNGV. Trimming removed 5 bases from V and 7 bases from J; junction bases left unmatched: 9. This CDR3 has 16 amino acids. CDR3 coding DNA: TGTGCCAGCAGCCCGACTAGGACTAGCGGGAGGGTTGAGCAGTACTTC. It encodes CASSPTRTSGRVEQYF.

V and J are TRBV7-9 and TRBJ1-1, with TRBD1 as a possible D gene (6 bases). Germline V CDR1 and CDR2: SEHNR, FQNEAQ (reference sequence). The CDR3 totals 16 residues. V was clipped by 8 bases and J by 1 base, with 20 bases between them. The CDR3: CASPGQGRPQNTEAFF. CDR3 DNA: TGTGCCAGCCCTGGGCAGGGGCGCCCCCAGAACACTGAAGCTTTCTTT.

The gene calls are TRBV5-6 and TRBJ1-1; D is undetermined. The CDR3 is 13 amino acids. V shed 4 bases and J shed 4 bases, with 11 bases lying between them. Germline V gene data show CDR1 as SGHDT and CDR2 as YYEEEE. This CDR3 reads CASSIGRGTEAFF. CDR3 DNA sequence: TGTGCCAGCAGCATCGGACGGGGCACTGAAGCTTTCTTT.

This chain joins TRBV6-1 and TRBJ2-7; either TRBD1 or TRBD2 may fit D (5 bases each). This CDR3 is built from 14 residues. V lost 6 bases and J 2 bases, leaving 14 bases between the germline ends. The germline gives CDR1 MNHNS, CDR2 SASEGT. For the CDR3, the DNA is TGTGCCAGCAGGCCCGGGACGGAAGCCTACGAGCAGTACTTC. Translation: CASRPGTEAYEQYF.

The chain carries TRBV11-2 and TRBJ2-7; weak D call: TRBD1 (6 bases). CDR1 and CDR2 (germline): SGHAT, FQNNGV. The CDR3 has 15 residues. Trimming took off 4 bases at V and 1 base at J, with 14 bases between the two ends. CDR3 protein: CASSSDRAYSYEQYF. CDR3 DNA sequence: TGTGCCAGCAGCTCGGACAGAGCTTATTCCTACGAGCAGTACTTC. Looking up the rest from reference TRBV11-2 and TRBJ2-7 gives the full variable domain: EAGVAQSPRYKIIEKRQSVAFWCNPISGHATLYWYQQILGQGPKLLIQFQNNGVVDDSQLPKDRFSAERLKGVDSTLKIQPAKLEDSAVYLCASSSDRAYSYEQYFGPGTRLTVT.

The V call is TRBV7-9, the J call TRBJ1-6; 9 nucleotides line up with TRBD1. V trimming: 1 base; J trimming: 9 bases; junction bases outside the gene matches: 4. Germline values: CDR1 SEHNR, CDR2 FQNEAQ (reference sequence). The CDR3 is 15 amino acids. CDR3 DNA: TGTGCCAGCAGCTTAGAGACAGGGGGTAGTTCACCCCTCCACTTT. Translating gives CASSLETGGSSPLHF.

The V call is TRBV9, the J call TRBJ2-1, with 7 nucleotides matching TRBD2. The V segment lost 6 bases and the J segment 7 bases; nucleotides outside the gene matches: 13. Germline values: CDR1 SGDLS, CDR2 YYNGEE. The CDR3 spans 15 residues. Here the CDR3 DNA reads TGTGCCAGCACCGAGGTGGGGGAGGGGAGGAATGAGCAGTTCTTC. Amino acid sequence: CASTEVGEGRNEQFF.

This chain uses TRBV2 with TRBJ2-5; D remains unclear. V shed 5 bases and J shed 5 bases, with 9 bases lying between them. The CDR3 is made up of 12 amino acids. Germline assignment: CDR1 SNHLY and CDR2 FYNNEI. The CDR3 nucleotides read TGTGCCAGCAGTCAAAGTTGGGAGACCCAGTACTTC. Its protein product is CASSQSWETQYF.

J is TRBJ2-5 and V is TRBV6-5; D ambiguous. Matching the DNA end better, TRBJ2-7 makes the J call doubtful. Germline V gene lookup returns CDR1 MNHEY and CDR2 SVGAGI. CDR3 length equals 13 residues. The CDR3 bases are TGTGCCAGCAGTTACTCCGGGTCCTACGAGCAGTACTTC. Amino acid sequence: CASSYSGSYEQYF.

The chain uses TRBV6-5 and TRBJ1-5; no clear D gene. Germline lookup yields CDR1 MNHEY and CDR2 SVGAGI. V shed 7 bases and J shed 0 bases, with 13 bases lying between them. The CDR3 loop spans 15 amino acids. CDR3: CASTYRDGSNQPQHF. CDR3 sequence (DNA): TGTGCCAGCACCTACCGAGACGGTAGCAATCAGCCCCAGCATTTT.

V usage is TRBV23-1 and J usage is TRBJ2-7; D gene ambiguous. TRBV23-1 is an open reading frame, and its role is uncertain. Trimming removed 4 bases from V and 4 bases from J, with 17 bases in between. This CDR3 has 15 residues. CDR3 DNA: TGCGCCAGCAGTCCTGCAGTATGGGCGCCGTACGAGCAGTACTTC. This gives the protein CASSPAVWAPYEQYF.

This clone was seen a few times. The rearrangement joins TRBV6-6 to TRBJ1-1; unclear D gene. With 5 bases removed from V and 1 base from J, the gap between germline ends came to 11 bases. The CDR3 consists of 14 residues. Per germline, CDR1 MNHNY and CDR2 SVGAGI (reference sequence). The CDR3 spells CASSPTAANTEAFF. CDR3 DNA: TGTGCCAGCAGTCCTACGGCGGCGAACACTGAAGCTTTCTTT.

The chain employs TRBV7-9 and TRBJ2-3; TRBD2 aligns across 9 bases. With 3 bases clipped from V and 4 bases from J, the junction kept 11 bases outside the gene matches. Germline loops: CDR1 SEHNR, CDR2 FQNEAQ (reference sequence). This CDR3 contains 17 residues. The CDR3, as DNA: TGTGCCAGCAGCTTGCTGGGTAGCGGGAGCGGTCCAGATACGCAGTATTTT. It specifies CASSLLGSGSGPDTQYF. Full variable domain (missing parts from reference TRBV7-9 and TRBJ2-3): DTGVSQNPRHKITKRGQNVTFRCDPISEHNRLYWYRQTLGQGPEFLTYFQNEAQLEKSRLLSDRFSAERPKGSFSTLEIQRTEQGDSAMYLCASSLLGSGSGPDTQYFGPGTRLTVL.

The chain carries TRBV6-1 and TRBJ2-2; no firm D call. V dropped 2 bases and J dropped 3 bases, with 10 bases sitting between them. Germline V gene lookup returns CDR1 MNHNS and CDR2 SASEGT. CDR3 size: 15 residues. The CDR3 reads CASSEIPSYTGELFF. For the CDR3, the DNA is TGTGCCAGCAGTGAAATCCCCAGCTACACCGGGGAGCTGTTTTTT.

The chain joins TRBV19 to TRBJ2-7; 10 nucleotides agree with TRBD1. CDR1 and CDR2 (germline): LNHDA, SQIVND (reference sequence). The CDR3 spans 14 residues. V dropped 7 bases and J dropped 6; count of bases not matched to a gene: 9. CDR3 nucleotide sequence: TGTGCCAGTACCCCCCGGGACAGGGGACGCGAGCAGTACTTC. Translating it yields CASTPRDRGREQYF. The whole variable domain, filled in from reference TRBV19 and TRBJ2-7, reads DGGITQSPKYLFRKEGQNVTLSCEQNLNHDAMYWYRQDPGQGLRLIYYSQIVNDFQKGDIAEGYSVSREKKESFPLTVTSAQKNPTAFYLCASTPRDRGREQYFGPGTRLTVT.

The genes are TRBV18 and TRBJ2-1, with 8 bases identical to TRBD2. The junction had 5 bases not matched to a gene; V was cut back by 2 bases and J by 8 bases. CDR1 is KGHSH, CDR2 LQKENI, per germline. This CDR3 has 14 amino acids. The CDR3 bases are TGTGCCAGCTCACCAGAGGGACTAGTCGATGAGCAGTTCTTC. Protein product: CASSPEGLVDEQFF. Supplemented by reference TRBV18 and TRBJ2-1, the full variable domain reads NAGVMQNPRHLVRRRGQEARLRCSPMKGHSHVYWYRQLPEEGLKFMVYLQKENIIDESGMPKERFSAEFPKEGPSILRIQQVVRGDSAAYFCASSPEGLVDEQFFGPGTRLTVL.